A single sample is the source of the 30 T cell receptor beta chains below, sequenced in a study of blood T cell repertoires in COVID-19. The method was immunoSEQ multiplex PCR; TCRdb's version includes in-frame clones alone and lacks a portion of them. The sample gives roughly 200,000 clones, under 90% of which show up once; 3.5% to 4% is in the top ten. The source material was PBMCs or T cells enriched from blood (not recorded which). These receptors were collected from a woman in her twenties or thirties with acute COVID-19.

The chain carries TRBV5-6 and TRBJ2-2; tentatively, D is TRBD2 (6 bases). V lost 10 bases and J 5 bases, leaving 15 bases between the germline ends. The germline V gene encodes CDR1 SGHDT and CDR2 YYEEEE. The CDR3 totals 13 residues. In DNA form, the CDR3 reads TGTGCCGGCGGAGGGGCTGGGACCGGGGAGCTGTTTTTT. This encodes CAGGGAGTGELFF.

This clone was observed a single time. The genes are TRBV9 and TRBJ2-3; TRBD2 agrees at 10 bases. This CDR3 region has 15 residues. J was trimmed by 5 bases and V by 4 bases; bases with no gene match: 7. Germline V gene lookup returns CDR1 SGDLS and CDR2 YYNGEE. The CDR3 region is CASSPGASGRDTQYF. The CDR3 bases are TGTGCCAGCAGCCCAGGGGCTAGCGGGAGAGATACGCAGTATTTT.

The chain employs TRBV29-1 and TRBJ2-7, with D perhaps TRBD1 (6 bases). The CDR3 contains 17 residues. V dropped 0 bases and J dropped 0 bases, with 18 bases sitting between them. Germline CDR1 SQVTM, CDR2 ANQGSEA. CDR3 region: CSVEEDSGQRSSYEQYF. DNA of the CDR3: TGCAGCGTTGAAGAAGATTCCGGACAGAGGAGCTCCTACGAGCAGTACTTC.

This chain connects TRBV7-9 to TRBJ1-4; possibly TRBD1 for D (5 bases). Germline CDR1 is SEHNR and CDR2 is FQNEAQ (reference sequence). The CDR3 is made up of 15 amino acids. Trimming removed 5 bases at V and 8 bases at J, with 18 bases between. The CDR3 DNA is TGTGCCAGCAGCATCTCCTCGGGACTGAGAGAAAAACTGTTTTTT. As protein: CASSISSGLREKLFF.

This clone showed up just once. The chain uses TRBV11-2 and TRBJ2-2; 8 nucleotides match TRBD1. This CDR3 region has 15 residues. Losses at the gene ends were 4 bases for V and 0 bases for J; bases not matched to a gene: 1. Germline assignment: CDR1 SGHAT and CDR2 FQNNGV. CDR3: CASSSTGANTGELFF. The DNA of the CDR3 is TGTGCCAGCAGCTCGACAGGGGCGAACACCGGGGAGCTGTTTTTT.

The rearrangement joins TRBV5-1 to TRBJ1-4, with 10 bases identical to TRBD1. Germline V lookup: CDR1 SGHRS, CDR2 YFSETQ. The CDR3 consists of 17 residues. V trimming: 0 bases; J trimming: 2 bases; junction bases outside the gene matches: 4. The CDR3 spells CASSLGQGAGTNEKLFF. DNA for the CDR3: TGCGCCAGCAGCTTGGGACAGGGGGCCGGCACTAATGAAAAACTGTTTTTT.

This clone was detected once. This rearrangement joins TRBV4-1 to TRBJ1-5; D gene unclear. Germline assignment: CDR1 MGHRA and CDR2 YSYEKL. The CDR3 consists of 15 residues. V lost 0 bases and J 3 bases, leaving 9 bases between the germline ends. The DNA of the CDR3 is TGCGCCAGCAGCCAAGAGCCCACAGTCAATCAGCCCCAGCATTTT. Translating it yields CASSQEPTVNQPQHF.

CDR3 residues: CASSYSRGQETQYF. CDR3 coding DNA: TGTGCCAGCAGTTACTCCAGGGGCCAAGAGACCCAGTACTTC. The rearrangement links TRBV6-5 to TRBJ2-5; the D gene is possibly TRBD1 (6 bases). V was shortened by 0 bases and J by 1 base, with 6 bases between the two germline ends. The CDR3 length is 14 residues. Germline CDR1 and CDR2: MNHEY and SVGAGI.

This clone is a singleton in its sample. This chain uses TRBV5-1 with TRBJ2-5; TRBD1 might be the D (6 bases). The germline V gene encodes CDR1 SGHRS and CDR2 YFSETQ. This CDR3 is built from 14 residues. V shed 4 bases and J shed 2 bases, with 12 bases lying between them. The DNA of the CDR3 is TGCGCCAGCAGCGGGGGCACACTACAAGAGACCCAGTACTTC. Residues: CASSGGTLQETQYF.

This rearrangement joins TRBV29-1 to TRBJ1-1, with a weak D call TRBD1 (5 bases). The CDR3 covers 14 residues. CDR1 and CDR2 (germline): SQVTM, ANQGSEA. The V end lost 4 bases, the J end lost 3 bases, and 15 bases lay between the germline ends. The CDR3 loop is CSVALDTRYTEAFF. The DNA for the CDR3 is TGCAGCGTTGCCCTGGACACCAGATACACTGAAGCTTTCTTT. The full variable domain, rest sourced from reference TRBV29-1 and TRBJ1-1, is SAVISQKPSRDICQRGTSLTIQCQVDSQVTMMFWYRQQPGQSLTLIATANQGSEATYESGFVIDKFPISRPNLTFSTLTVSNMSPEDSSIYLCSVALDTRYTEAFFGQGTRLTVV.

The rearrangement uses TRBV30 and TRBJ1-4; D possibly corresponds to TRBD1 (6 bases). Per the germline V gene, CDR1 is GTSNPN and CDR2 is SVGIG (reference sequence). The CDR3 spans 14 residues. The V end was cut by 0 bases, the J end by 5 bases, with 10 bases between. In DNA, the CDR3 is TGTGCCTGGAGTGTAAGGGGGGGCAATGAAAAACTGTTTTTT. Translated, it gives CAWSVRGGNEKLFF. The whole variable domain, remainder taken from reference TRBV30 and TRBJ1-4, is SQTIHQWPATLVQPVGSPLSLECTVEGTSNPNLYWYRQAAGRGLQLLFYSVGIGQISSEVPQNLSASRPQDRQFILSSKKLLLSDSGFYLCAWSVRGGNEKLFFGSGTQLSVL.

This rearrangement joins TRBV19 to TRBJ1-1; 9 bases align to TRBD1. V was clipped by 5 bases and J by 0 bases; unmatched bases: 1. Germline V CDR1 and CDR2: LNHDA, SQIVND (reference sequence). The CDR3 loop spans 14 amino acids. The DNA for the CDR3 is TGTGCCAGTAGTTGGACAGGGGTGAACACTGAAGCTTTCTTT. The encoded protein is CASSWTGVNTEAFF.

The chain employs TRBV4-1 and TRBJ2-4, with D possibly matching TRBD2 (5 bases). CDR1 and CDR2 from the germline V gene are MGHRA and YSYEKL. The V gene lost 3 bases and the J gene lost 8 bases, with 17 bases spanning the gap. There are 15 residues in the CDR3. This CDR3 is CASSQIPGPGDIQYF. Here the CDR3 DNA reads TGCGCCAGCAGCCAGATACCGGGCCCCGGGGACATTCAGTACTTC.

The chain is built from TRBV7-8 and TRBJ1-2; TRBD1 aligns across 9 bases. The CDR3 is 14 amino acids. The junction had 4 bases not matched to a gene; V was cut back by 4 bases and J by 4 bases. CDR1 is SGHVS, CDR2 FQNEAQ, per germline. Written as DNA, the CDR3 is TGTGCCAGCAGCTCGGGACAGGGCATCTATGGCTACACCTTC. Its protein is CASSSGQGIYGYTF.

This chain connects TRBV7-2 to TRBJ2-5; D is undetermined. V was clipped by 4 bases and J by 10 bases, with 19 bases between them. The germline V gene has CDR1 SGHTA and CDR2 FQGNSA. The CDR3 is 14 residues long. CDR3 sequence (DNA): TGTGCCAGCAGCTCCATTGACCGGGTTCCCAACCAGTACTTC. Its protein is CASSSIDRVPNQYF.

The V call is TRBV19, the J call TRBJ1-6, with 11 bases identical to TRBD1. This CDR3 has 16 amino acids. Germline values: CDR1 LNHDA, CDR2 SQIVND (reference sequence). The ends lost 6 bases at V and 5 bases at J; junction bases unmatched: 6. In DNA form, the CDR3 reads TGTGCCAGTAGCCGGACAGGGGGCAGGGATAATTCACCCCTCCACTTT. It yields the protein CASSRTGGRDNSPLHF.

The CDR3 region has the DNA TGTGCCAGCAGCGTGGACAGTCGGTTTTTCTCTGGGGCCAACGTCCTGACTTTC. It is translated as CASSVDSRFFSGANVLTF. V is TRBV5-4 and J is TRBJ2-6, with D possibly TRBD1 on 6 matching bases. The ends were cut back, 4 bases at V and 0 bases at J, with 17 bases in the middle. Germline lookup yields CDR1 SGHNT and CDR2 YYREEE (reference sequence). The length of the CDR3 is 18 residues. Combining the CDR3 with reference TRBV5-4 and TRBJ2-6 gives the whole variable domain ETGVTQSPTHLIKTRGQQVTLRCSSQSGHNTVSWYQQALGQGPQFIFQYYREEENGRGNFPPRFSGLQFPNYSSELNVNALELDDSALYLCASSVDSRFFSGANVLTFGAGSRLTVL.

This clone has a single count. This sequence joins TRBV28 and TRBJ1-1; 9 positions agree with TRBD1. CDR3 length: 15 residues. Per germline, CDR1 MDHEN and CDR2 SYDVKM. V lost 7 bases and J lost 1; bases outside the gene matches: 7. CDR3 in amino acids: CASKGPGQGNTEAFF. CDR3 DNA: TGTGCCAGCAAAGGGCCGGGACAGGGGAACACTGAAGCTTTCTTT.

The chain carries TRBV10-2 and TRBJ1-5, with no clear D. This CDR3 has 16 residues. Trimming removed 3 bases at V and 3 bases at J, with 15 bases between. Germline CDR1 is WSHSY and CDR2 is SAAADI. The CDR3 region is CASSDTQTFYNQPQHF. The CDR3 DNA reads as TGCGCCAGCAGTGACACGCAGACATTCTACAATCAGCCCCAGCATTTT.

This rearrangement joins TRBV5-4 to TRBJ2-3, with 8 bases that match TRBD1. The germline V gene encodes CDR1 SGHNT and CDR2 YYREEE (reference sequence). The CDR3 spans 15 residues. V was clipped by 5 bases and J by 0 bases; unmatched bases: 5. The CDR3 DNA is TGTGCCAGCAGATTCGGACAGGGAAGCACAGATACGCAGTATTTT. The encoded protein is CASRFGQGSTDTQYF.

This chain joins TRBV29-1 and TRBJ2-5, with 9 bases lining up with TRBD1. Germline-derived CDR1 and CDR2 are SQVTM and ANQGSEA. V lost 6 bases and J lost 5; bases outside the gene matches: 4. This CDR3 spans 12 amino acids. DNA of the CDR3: TGCAGCGTGGGGACAGGGAGGGAGACCCAGTACTTC. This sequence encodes CSVGTGRETQYF.

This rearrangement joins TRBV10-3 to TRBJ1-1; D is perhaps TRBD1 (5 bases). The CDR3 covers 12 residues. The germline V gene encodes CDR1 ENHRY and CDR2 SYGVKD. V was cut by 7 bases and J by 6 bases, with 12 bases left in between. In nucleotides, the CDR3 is TGTGCCATCATGGGGGGATCGGCTGAAGCTTTCTTT. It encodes CAIMGGSAEAFF.

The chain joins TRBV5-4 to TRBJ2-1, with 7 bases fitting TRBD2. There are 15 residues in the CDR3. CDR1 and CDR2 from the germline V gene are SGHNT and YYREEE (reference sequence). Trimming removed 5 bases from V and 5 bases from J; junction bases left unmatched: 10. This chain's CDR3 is CASSSGRGNNNEQFF. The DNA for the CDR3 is TGTGCCAGCAGTTCGGGGCGGGGGAATAACAATGAGCAGTTCTTC.

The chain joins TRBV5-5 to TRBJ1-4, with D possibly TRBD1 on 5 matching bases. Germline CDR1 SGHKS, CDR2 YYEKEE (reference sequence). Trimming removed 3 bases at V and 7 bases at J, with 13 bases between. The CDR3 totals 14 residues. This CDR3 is CASSSREGGEKLFF. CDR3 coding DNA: TGTGCCAGCAGCTCCAGGGAGGGCGGTGAAAAACTGTTTTTT.

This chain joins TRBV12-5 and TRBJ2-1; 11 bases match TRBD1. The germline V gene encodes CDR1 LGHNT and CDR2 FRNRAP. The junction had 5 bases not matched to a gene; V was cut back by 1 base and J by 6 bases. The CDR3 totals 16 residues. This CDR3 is CASGLGHGTGGNEQFF. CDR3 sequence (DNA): TGTGCTAGTGGTTTGGGGCATGGGACAGGGGGCAATGAGCAGTTCTTC.

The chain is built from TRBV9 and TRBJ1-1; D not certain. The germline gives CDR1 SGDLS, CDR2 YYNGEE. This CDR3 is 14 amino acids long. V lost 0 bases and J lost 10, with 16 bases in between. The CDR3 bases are TGTGCCAGCAGCGTAGAGGAGGCGGGGTTCGGAGCTTTCTTT. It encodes CASSVEEAGFGAFF.

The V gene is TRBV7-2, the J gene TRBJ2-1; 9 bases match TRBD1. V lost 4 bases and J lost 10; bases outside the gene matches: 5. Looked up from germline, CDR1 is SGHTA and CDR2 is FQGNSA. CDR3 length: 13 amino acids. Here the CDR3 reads CASSSDRGWEQFF. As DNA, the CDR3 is TGTGCCAGCAGCTCGGACAGGGGTTGGGAGCAGTTCTTC.

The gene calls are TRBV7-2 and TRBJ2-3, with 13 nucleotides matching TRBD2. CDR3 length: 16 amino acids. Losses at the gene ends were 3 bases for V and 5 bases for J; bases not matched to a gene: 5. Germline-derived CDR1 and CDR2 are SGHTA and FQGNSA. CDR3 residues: CASSFTSGGAEDTQYF. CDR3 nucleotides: TGTGCCAGCAGCTTCACTAGCGGGGGGGCCGAAGATACGCAGTATTTT.

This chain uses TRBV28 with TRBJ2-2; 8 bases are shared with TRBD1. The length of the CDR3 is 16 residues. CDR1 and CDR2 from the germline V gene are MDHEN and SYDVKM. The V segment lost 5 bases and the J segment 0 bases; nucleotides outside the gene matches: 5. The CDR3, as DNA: TGTGCCAGCAGTACCCCAGGGGGCTCGAACACCGGGGAGCTGTTTTTT. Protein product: CASSTPGGSNTGELFF. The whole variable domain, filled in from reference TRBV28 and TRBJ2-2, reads DVKVTQSSRYLVKRTGEKVFLECVQDMDHENMFWYRQDPGLGLRLIYFSYDVKMKEKGDIPEGYSVSREKKERFSLILESASTNQTSMYLCASSTPGGSNTGELFFGEGSRLTVL.

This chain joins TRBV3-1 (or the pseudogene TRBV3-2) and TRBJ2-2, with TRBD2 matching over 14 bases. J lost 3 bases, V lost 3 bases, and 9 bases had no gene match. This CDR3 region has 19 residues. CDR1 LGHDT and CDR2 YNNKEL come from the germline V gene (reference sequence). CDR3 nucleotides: TGTGCCAGCAGCCAGGACCCCGGGACTAGCGGGGGACACACCGGGGAGCTGTTTTTT. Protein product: CASSQDPGTSGGHTGELFF.